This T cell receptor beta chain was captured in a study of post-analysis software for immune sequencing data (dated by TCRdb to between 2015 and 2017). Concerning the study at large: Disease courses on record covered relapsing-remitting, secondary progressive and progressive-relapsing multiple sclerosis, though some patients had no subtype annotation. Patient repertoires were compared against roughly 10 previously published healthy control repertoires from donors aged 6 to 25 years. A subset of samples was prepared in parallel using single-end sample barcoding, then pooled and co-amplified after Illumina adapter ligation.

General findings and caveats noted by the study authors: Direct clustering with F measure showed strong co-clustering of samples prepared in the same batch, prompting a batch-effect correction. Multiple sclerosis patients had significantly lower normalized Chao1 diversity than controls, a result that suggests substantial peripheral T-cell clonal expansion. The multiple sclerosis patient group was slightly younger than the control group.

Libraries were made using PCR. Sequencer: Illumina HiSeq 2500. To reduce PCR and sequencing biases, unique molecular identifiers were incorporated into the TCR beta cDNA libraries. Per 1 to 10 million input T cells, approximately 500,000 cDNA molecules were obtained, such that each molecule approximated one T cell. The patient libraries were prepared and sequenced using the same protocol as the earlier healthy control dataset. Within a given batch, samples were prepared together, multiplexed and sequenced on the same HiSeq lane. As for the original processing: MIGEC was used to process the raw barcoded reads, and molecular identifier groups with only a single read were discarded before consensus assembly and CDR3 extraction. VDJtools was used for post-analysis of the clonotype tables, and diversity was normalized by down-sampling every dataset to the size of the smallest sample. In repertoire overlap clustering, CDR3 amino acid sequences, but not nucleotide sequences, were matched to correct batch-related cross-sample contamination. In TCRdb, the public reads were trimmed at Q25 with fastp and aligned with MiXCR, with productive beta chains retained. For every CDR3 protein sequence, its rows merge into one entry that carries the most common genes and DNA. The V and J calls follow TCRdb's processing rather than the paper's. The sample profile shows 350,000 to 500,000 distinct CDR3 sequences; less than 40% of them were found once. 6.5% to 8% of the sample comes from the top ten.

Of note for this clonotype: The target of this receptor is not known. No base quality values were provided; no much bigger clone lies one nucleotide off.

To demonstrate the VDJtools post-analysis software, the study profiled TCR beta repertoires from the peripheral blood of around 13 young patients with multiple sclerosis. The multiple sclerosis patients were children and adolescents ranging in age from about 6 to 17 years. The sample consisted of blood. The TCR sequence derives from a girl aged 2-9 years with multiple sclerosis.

Read as DNA, the sequence is TGTGCCAGCAGTGCAAGGGGGACCGCGGAGCAGACCCAGTACTTC. Translation gives CASSARGTAEQTQYF. The chain is encoded by TRBV28 joined to TRBJ2-5, with TRBD1 perhaps the D gene, on 6 matching bases. According to the germline V gene, CDR1 reads MDHEN and CDR2 reads SYDVKM. Cut back by 5 bases and 6 bases, the V and J ends lie 19 bases apart. The CDR3 sequence holds 15 residues, the cysteine and phenylalanine included. Kept here is only the CDR3 DNA, which spans 45 bases and is read in frame from base 1.